This T cell receptor (beta chain) stems from a study of cytomegalovirus exposure and HLA in healthy donors. Overall study context: In an earlier analysis, approximately 120 million unique TCR beta sequences were found from 150 million to 200 million T cells.

The CDR3 runs 16 residues. V gave up 7 bases and J gave up 0 bases, with 13 bases separating them. Per germline, CDR1 SNHLY and CDR2 FYNNEI. It was with 60 Vbeta and 13 Jbeta primers that the PCR ran. Using immunoSEQ multiplex PCR, the repertoire was profiled, and TCRdb retains in-frame clones only, with some absent. This table has 55,000 to 70,000 clones, 80% appearing once. This clone was observed a few times. Its antigen is as yet unknown. Study results and limitations: Presence/absence analyses assumed roughly uniform sequencing depth across donors.

This sequence was found in a male donor in good health and CMV-seronegative. V and J are TRBV2 and TRBJ2-6; maybe TRBD2 (6 bases). What was sequenced was PBMCs. The CDR3 DNA is TGTGCCAGCACCGGGGGAGTAGGCTCTGGGGCCAACGTCCTGACTTTC. Its translation: CASTGGVGSGANVLTF.